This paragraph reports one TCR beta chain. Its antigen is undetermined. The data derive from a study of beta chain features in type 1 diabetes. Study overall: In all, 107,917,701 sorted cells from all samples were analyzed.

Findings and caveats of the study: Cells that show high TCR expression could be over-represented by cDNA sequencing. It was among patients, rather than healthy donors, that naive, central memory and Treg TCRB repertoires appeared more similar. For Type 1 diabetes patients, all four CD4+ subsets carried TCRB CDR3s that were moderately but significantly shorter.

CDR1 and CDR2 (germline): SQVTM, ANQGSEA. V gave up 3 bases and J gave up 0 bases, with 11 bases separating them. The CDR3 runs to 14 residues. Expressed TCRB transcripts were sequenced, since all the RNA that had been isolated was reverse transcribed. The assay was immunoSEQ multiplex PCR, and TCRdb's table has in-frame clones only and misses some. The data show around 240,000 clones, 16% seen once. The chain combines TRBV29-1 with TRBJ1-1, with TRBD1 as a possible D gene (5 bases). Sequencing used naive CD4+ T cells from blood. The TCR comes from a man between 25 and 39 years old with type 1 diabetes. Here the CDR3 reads CSVEGRVMNTEAFF. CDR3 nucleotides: TGCAGCGTTGAGGGCAGGGTCATGAACACTGAAGCTTTCTTT.